A single sample is the source of the 9 T cell receptor beta chains below, sequenced in a study of blood T cells in healthy people across ages. Then a second PCR, running roughly 7 to 11 cycles, was carried out with a sample-barcoded 5' primer and a J-beta primer mix. Each CDR3 protein is one row after TCRdb ran MiXCR on the 5' RACE reads. Of 1.5 million to 2 million distinct CDR3 sequences listed, 25% to 30% were seen once; the top ten hold 7.7%. The sample comprised blood. Receptor source: a woman in her 30s in good health.

The V gene is TRBV10-1, the J gene TRBJ1-1; perhaps TRBD1 as D (5 bases). This CDR3 contains 14 residues. Germline V gene data show CDR1 as WNHNN and CDR2 as SYGVQD (reference sequence). V was cut by 4 bases and J by 1 base, with 10 bases left in between. The CDR3 sequence: CASSGSGANTEAFF. CDR3 in DNA: TGCGCCAGCAGTGGGTCCGGGGCGAACACTGAAGCTTTCTTT.

A word on this clonotype: A clone one base away is much larger, so this may be a read error. This chain uses TRBV29-1 with TRBJ2-7; 8 bases agree with TRBD1. The germline V gene has CDR1 SQVTM and CDR2 ANQGSEA. The CDR3 consists of 13 residues. With 7 bases clipped from V and 3 bases from J, the junction kept 8 bases outside the gene matches. The CDR3, as DNA: TGCAGCGCAGCGGCCGGGACAGGCTACGAGCAGTACGTC. This sequence encodes CSAAAGTGYEQYV.

As to this clonotype: A read error may be the cause here, since a much bigger clone is one base away. V and J are TRBV2 and TRBJ2-5, with D possibly being TRBD1 or TRBD2 (5 bases each). From germline, CDR1 is SNHLY and CDR2 FYNNEI. This CDR3 spans 14 amino acids. The CDR3: CASSEVGAGETRYF. CDR3 DNA: TGTGCCAGCAGTGAAGTAGGGGCCGGGGAGACCCGGTACTTC.

This rearrangement joins TRBV28 to TRBJ2-1, with 12 bases aligning to TRBD2. The CDR3 sequence is 16 residues long. Germline-derived CDR1 and CDR2 are MDHEN and SYDVKM. J gave up 7 bases and V 7 bases, and 11 bases lay outside the gene matches. The CDR3 DNA reads as TGTGCCAGCACCCTGACTAGCGGGGGAATAGGGAATGAGCAGTTCTTC. This sequence encodes CASTLTSGGIGNEQFF.

This clonotype has only a few counts. The chain couples TRBV20-1 to TRBJ2-2; D may correspond to TRBD1 or TRBD2 (5 bases each). The V end was cut by 1 base, the J end by 4 bases, with 16 bases between. Germline CDR1 is DFQATT and CDR2 is SNEGSKA (reference sequence). The CDR3 runs 16 residues. DNA for the CDR3: TGCAGTGCTAGAGCTCCCTCCCGGGACGCCACCGGGGAGCTGTTTTTT. Translated: CSARAPSRDATGELFF.

The rearrangement joins TRBV18 to TRBJ1-5, with 7 nucleotides matching TRBD1. The CDR3 length is 14 residues. Germline lookup yields CDR1 KGHSH and CDR2 LQKENI. With V trimmed by 3 bases and J by 7 bases, 6 bases remained unmatched. The CDR3 nucleotides are TGTGCCAGCTCACCGGTCCAGGGGGAACAGCCCCAGCATTTT. It is translated as CASSPVQGEQPQHF.

In this sample, this clonotype turned up many times. The chain recombines TRBV10-3 with TRBJ2-7; D may be TRBD2 (6 bases). Germline V gives CDR1 ENHRY, CDR2 SYGVKD. The length of the CDR3 is 12 residues. V gave up 7 bases and J gave up 2 bases, with 9 bases separating them. The CDR3 nucleotides read TGTGCCATCAAGGAGGGTACCTACGAGCAGTACTTC. Its translation: CAIKEGTYEQYF.

The sample holds a few counts of this clonotype. V is TRBV11-2 and J is TRBJ2-1, with 7 bases fitting TRBD2. The CDR3 length is 16 residues. Trimming took 5 bases from V and 0 from J; bases not matched to a gene: 7. The germline CDR1 and CDR2 sequences are SGHAT and FQNNGV. Here the CDR3 DNA reads TGTGCCAGCAGCCAGACCGGCGGGAGCTCCTACAATGAGCAGTTCTTC. This sequence encodes CASSQTGGSSYNEQFF.

This clonotype has at least ten counts. The CDR3 spells CASSFGQGVGEQYF. CDR3 DNA: TGTGCCAGCAGTTTTGGGCAGGGGGTGGGAGAGCAGTACTTC. The chain joins TRBV28 to TRBJ2-7; 7 positions match TRBD1. Germline trimming cut 3 bases from V and 7 bases from J; bases unmatched to any gene: 9. Germline CDR1 MDHEN, CDR2 SYDVKM. This CDR3 region has 14 residues.